This T cell receptor (beta chain) is from a study of shared clonotypes between healthy human individuals. Sequencing was performed with immunoSEQ multiplex PCR; in TCRdb, only in-frame clones are kept and a portion is missing. The table has a few hundred thousand clones, roughly 84% seen once. This TCR derives from a man between 18 and 29 years old in good health. Sequenced sample: memory CD8+ T cells sorted from blood. The subset here: CD45RO+ cells pooled with CCR7-negative TemRA cells.

The CDR3 sequence is CASSFPPSGGRDTQYF. For the CDR3, the DNA is TGTGCCAGCAGTTTCCCTCCTAGCGGGGGAAGGGATACGCAGTATTTT. The chain recombines TRBV28 with TRBJ2-3; 10 nucleotides agree with TRBD2. V was pared by 3 bases and J by 6 bases, with 9 bases of the junction left unmatched. The length of the CDR3 is 16 residues. Per germline, CDR1 MDHEN and CDR2 SYDVKM.